Following are 15 T cell receptor beta chains from one sample sequenced in a study of regulatory T cells in long-lasting Graves disease. Stated time point: persistent/refractory GD, antithyroid drugs over 5 years with positive TRAb. PBMC-derived RNA was used for the TCR library. CDR3-region Arm-PCR and iRepertoire HTBI primers produced the TCR beta libraries. In TCRdb, the multiplex PCR reads were re-called with MiXCR into one record per CDR3 protein. The sample holds under 450,000 distinct CDR3 sequences, roughly 20% seen once. Sequenced material: peripheral blood mononuclear cells (PBMCs), taken when the disease was refractory, from a patient treated with antithyroid drugs. These TCRs come from a woman in her 40s with Graves disease.

This clonotype was detected a few times. The chain has TRBV3-1 and TRBJ1-4; perhaps TRBD1 as D (6 bases). This CDR3 has 14 residues. Germline V gene data show CDR1 as LGHDT and CDR2 as YNNKEL (reference sequence). Between the trimmed V and J ends, which lost 4 bases and 6 bases, there was a span of 12 bases. CDR3 sequence: CASSPQGRDEKLFF. The CDR3, as DNA: TGTGCCAGCAGCCCACAGGGCAGAGATGAAAAACTGTTTTTT.

This clonotype was seen many times. The V call is TRBV28, the J call TRBJ1-5; D not resolved. Germline values: CDR1 MDHEN, CDR2 SYDVKM. The CDR3 extends over 15 amino acids. Trimming cost V 2 bases and J 2 bases, with 10 bases left between them. The CDR3 spells CASSLGSGGNQPQHF. As DNA, the CDR3 is TGTGCCAGCAGTTTAGGGTCCGGCGGCAATCAGCCCCAGCATTTT.

This clonotype was seen at least ten times. The CDR3 loop reads CASYSVAVNTGELFF. The CDR3 region has the DNA TGTGCCAGCTATTCCGTAGCGGTAAACACCGGGGAGCTGTTTTTT. This chain uses TRBV28 with TRBJ2-2; a possible D gene is TRBD2 (6 bases). V was pared by 8 bases and J by 2 bases, with 15 bases between. This CDR3 comprises 15 residues. Germline CDR1 reads MDHEN; CDR2 reads SYDVKM.

This clonotype was observed a handful of times. The V gene is TRBV15, the J gene TRBJ2-5; D gene unclear. This CDR3 spans 15 amino acids. The germline gives CDR1 LNHNV, CDR2 YYDKDF (reference sequence). V lost 3 bases and J lost 1, with 12 bases in between. The chain's CDR3 is CATSRAKTTQETQYF. The CDR3 nucleotides read TGTGCCACCAGCAGGGCCAAGACAACCCAAGAGACCCAGTACTTC.

As to this clonotype: A much larger clone lies a single base off, so this may be a read error. The CDR3 ends on some other residue instead of the conserved phenylalanine or tryptophan, so this is likely a read error. J is TRBJ1-5 and V is TRBV7-9, with D uncertain. This CDR3 has 13 amino acids. Germline V CDR1 and CDR2: SEHNR, FQNEAQ (reference sequence). Trimming shortened V by 1 base and J by 4 bases, and 5 bases separated the two germline ends. CDR3 amino acids: CASSLDTNQPQHL. The CDR3 nucleotides are TGTGCCAGCAGCTTAGACACTAATCAGCCCCAGCATCTT.

This clonotype was seen ten or more times. V and J are TRBV28 and TRBJ1-1; 7 nucleotides match TRBD1. Trimming removed 6 bases from V and 9 bases from J; junction bases left unmatched: 13. In germline, CDR1 is MDHEN, CDR2 SYDVKM. This CDR3 has 14 amino acids. The CDR3 loop is CASSEVGTVSQAFF. The CDR3 DNA reads TGTGCCAGCAGCGAGGTAGGGACAGTGTCTCAAGCTTTCTTT.

The sample holds a few counts of this clonotype. The junction and the germline gene differ at one end; a read error may be behind it. The CDR3 nucleotides read TGTGCCAGCACACAGGGGGCGAATGGAAAACTGTTTTTT. This sequence encodes CASTQGANGKLFF. The chain couples TRBV18 to TRBJ1-4, with 9 bases aligning to TRBD1. The CDR3 extends over 13 amino acids. In germline, CDR1 is KGHSH, CDR2 LQKENI.

This clonotype was seen repeatedly, ten times or more. V and J are TRBV28 and TRBJ1-5; perhaps TRBD1 as D (6 bases). CDR1 is MDHEN and CDR2 is SYDVKM in the germline V gene. V was pared by 7 bases and J by 2 bases, with 12 bases between. The CDR3 is made up of 14 amino acids. CDR3 in amino acids: CASTYSGGNQPQHF. CDR3 DNA sequence: TGTGCCAGCACTTACTCAGGGGGCAATCAGCCCCAGCATTTT.

The genes are TRBV6-1 and TRBJ1-3; D unclear. V was trimmed by 3 bases and J by 4 bases, leaving 7 bases between them. This CDR3 spans 13 amino acids. CDR1 is MNHNS, CDR2 SASEGT, per germline. CDR3 protein: CASSDTRGNTIYF. The CDR3 nucleotides are TGTGCCAGCAGTGACACGAGGGGAAACACCATATATTTT.

The CDR3 is CANRSPGNTIYF. CDR3 coding DNA: TGTGCCAACAGGTCCCCTGGAAACACCATATATTTT. This chain uses TRBV6-1 with TRBJ1-3, with TRBD1 as a possible D gene (5 bases). The CDR3 is 12 amino acids. Germline V lookup: CDR1 MNHNS, CDR2 SASEGT. V gave up 10 bases and J gave up 2 bases, with 9 bases separating them.

This clonotype was seen many times. The chain has TRBV6-1 and TRBJ2-5, with 14 bases fitting TRBD2. Losses at the gene ends were 6 bases for V and 0 bases for J; bases not matched to a gene: 3. The CDR3 is 16 amino acids. CDR1 is MNHNS, CDR2 SASEGT, per germline. CDR3 bases: TGTGCCAGCAGCAGACTAGCGGGAGGGTACCAAGAGACCCAGTACTTC. Amino acids: CASSRLAGGYQETQYF.

This chain joins TRBV5-1 and TRBJ2-2; 14 nucleotides align to TRBD2. V gave up 4 bases and J gave up 7 bases; unmatched junction bases: 6. Germline V gives CDR1 SGHRS, CDR2 YFSETQ. This CDR3 region has 16 residues. CDR3 in amino acids: CASSKGLAGVRGELFF. CDR3 DNA: TGCGCCAGCAGCAAGGGACTAGCGGGAGTACGCGGGGAGCTGTTTTTT.

In this sample, this clonotype turned up a few times. The chain combines TRBV5-1 with TRBJ1-4, with a tentative D call TRBD1 (6 bases). CDR3 size: 14 residues. Germline CDR1 is SGHRS and CDR2 is YFSETQ. The germline V and J ends were trimmed by 2 bases and 2 bases, with 7 bases remaining between them. The CDR3 sequence is CASSLGGTNEKLFF. CDR3 nucleotide sequence: TGCGCCAGCAGCTTAGGGGGGACTAATGAAAAACTGTTTTTT. The full variable domain, completed using reference TRBV5-1 and TRBJ1-4, is KAGVTQTPRYLIKTRGQQVTLSCSPISGHRSVSWYQQTPGQGLQFLFEYFSETQRNKGNFPGRFSGRQFSNSRSEMNVSTLELGDSALYLCASSLGGTNEKLFFGSGTQLSVL.

This clonotype has a count of ten or more. V is TRBV6-1 and J is TRBJ2-2; D uncertain. There are 12 residues in the CDR3. V lost 5 bases, J lost 4 bases, and 5 bases lay in between. Germline CDR1 reads MNHNS; CDR2 reads SASEGT. The CDR3, as DNA: TGTGCCAGCAGTCCCCGCACCGGGGAGCTGTTTTTT. As protein: CASSPRTGELFF.

To note about this clonotype: This could be a read error, since a much larger clone is one nucleotide away. The genes are TRBV10-2 and TRBJ2-7; D gene unclear. The CDR3 is made up of 13 amino acids. With 5 bases removed from V and 0 bases from J, the gap between germline ends came to 8 bases. In germline, CDR1 is WSHSY, CDR2 SAAADI. The chain's CDR3 is CASSWAPSYEQYF. The CDR3 DNA follows: TGCGCCAGCAGTTGGGCTCCCTCCTACGAGCAGTACTTC.